The text below deals with one TCR beta chain. Antigen unknown. This entry comes from a study of cytomegalovirus exposure and HLA in healthy donors. Study-level background: T cells numbering 150 million to 200 million yielded some 100 million unique TCR beta sequences in an earlier analysis. Caucasian-associated ancestry cluster membership applied to about 77% of about 370 genotyped donors. Notes on the study in general: The authors reported that TCR beta sequences could predict HLA-A and HLA-B alleles. These predictions were accurate for most subjects in the first cohort. 87-base-pair reads could not separate some V segments, including TRBV6-2 and TRBV6-3.

V was pared by 5 bases and J by 1 base, with 2 bases of the junction left unmatched. This CDR3 has 14 amino acids. Germline V CDR1 and CDR2: LNHDA, SQIVND (reference sequence). PCR employed 60 Vbeta and 13 Jbeta primers. The protocol was immunoSEQ multiplex PCR, while the TCRdb copy is restricted to in-frame clones and leaves out a portion. This sample has about 190,000 clones; more than 70% occur once, and the top ten carry around 0.24%. This clonotype was sampled from a boy aged 10-17 years in good health and CMV-seronegative. Material for sequencing was PBMCs. The chain carries TRBV19 and TRBJ2-3; 8 bases agree with TRBD1. The CDR3 DNA reads TGTGCCAGTAGTTCGACAGGGGGCACAGATACGCAGTATTTT. Translation gives CASSSTGGTDTQYF.